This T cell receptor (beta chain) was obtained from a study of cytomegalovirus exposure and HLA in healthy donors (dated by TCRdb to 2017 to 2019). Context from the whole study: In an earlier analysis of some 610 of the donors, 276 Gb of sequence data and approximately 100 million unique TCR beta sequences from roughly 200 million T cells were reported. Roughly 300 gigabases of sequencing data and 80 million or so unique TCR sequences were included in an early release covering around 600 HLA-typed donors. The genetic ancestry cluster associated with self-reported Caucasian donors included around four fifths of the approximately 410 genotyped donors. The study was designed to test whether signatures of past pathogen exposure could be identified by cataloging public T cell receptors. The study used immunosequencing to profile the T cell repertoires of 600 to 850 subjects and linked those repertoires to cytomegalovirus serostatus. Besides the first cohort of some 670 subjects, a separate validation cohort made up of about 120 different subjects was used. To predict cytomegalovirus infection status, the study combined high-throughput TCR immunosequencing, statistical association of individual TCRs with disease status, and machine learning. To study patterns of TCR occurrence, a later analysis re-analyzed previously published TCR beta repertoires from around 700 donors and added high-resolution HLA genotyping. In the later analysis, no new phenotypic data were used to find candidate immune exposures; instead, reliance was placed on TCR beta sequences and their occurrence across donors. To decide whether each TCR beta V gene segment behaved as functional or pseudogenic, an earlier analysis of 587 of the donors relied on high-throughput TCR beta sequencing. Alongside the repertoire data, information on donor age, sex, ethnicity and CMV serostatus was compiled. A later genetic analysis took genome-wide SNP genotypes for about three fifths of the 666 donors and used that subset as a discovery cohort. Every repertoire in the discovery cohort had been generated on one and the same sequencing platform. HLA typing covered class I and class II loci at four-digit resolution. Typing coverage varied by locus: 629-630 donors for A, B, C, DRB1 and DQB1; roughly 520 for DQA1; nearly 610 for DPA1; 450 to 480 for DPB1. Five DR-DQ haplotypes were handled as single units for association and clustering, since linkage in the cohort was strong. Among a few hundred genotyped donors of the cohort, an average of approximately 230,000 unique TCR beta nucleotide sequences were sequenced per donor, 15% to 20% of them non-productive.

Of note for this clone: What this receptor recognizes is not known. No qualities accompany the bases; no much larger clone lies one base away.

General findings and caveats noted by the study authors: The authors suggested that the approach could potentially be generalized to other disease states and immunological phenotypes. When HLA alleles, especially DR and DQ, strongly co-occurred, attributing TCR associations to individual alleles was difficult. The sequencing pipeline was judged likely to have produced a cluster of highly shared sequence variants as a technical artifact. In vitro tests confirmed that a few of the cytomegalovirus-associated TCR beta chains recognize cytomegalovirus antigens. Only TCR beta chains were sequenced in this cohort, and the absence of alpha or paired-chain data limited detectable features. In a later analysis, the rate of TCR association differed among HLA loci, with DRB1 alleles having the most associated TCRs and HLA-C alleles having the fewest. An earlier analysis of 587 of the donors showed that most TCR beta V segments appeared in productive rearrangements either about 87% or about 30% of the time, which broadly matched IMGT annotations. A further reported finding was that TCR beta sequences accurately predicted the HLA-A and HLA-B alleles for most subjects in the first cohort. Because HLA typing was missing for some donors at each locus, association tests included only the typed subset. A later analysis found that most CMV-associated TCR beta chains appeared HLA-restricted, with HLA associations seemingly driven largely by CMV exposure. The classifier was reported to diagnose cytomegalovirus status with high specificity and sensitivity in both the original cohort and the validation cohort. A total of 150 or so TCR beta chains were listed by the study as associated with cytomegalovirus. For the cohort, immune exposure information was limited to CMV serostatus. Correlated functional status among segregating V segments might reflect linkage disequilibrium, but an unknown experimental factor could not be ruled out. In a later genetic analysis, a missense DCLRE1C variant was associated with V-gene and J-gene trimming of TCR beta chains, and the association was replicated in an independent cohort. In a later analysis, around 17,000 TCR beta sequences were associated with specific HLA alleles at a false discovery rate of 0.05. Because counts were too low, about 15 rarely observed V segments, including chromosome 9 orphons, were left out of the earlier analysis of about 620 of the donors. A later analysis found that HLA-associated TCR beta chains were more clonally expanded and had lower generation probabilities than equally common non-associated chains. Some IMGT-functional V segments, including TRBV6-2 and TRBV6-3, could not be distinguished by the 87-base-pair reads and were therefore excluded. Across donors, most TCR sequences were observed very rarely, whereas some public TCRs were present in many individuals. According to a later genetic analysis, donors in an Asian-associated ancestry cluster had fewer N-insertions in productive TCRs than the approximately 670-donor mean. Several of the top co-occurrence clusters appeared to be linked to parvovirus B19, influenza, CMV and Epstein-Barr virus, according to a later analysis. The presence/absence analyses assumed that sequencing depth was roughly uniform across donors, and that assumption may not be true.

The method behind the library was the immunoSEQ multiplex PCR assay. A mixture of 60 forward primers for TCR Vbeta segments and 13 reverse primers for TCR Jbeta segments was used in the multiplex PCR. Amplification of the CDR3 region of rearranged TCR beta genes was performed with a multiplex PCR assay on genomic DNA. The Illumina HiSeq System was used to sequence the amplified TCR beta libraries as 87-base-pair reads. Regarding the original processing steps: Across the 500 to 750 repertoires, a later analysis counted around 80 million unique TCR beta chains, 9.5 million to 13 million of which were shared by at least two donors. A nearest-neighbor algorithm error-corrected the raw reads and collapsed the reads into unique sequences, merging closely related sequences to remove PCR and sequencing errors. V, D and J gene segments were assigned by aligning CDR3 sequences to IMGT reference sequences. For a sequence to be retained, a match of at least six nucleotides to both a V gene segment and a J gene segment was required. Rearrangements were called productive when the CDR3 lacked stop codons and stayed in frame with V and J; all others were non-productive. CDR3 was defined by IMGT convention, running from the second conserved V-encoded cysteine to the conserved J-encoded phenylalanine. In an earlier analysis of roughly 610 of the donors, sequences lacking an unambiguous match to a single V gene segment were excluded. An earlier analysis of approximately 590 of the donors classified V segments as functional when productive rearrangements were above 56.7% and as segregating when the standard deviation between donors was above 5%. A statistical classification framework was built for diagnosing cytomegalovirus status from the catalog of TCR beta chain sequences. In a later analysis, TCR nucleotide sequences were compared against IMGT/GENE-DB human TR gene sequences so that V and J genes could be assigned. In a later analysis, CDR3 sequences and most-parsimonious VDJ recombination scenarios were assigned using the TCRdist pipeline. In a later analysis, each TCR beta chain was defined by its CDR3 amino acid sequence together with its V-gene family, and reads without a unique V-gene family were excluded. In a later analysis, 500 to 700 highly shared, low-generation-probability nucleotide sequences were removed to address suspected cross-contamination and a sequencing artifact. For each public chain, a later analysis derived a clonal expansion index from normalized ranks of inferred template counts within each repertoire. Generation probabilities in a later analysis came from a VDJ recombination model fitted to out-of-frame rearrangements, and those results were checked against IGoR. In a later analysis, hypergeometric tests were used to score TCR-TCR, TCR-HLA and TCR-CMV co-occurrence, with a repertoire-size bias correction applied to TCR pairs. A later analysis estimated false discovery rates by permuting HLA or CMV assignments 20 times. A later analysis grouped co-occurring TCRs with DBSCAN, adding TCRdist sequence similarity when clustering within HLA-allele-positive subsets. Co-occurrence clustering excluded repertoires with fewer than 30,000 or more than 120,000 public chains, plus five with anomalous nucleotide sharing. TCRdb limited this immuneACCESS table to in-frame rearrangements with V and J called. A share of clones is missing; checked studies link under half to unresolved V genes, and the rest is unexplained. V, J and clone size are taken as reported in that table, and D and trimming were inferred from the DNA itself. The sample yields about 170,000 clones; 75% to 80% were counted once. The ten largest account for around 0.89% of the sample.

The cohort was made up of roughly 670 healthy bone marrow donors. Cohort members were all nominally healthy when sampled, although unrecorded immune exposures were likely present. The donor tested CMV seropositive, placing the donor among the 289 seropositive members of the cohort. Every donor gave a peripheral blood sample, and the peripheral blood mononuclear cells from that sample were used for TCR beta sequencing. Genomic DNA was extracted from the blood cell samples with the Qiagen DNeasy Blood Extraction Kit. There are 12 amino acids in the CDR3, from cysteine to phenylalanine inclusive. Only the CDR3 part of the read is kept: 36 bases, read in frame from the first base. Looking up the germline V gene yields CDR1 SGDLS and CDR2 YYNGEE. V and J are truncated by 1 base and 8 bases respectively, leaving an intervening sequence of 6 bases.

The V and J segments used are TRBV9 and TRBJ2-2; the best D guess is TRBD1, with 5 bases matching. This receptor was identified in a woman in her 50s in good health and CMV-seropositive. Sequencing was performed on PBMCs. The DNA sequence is TGTGCCAGCAGCGTAAGGACAGGGGAGCTGTTTTTT. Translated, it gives CASSVRTGELFF.